This T cell receptor beta chain was sequenced for a study of response to subunit inactivated influenza vaccine (dated by TCRdb to the late 2010s). Regarding the research as a whole: Deep quantitative T cell receptor repertoire profiling was used in the study to track responses to a trivalent subunit inactivated influenza vaccine.

Library preparation employed RT-PCR. The data were produced on an Illumina HiSeq 2500. The public sequencing data were trimmed at Q25 with fastp and processed into clonotypes with MiXCR by TCRdb, which kept only in-frame beta chains. One record per CDR3 amino acid sequence lists the most common genes and DNA. The sample profile shows 180,000 or so distinct CDR3 sequences; approximately 12% of them were found once. The ten largest account for about 29% of the sample. A note on this clonotype: Its antigen is currently not known. Base qualities are missing; no much larger clone stands one base away.

Summary of the overall study and its limitations: The authors suggested that each seasonal influenza vaccination may recruit only a limited number of new T cells.

V is cut by 3 bases and J by 6 bases, and the space between the germline ends is 16 bases. The CDR3 spans 15 residues, from the cysteine through the phenylalanine. The kept DNA is CDR3 alone, 45 bases in frame from the first base. The germline V gene gives CDR1 as MDHEN and CDR2 as SYDVKM. The same specimen was also included in a second study, on T cells expressing NK-cell markers. The second investigation adds: The TCR beta cDNA libraries were made using 5'RACE template switching, a step that added both a universal primer site and unique molecular identifiers. In sorted CD3+CD56+NKG2C+, CD3+CD56+NKG2C- and CD3+CD56-NKG2C+ T-cell subsets from eight donors, TCR beta-chain repertoires were profiled. Seven of the eight sequenced donors were HCMV-seropositive and one was HCMV-seronegative. In several experiments an anti-gammadeltaTCR antibody was added to restrict sorting to alphabetaTCR-expressing T cells. For five or six donors, the dominant CD3+CD56+NKG2C+ clonotypes were among the top 10 CD8+ clonotypes and accounted for about 1.0-7.5% of CD8+ T cells. Those dominant clonotypes were again the most abundant among CD3+CD56-NKG2C+ cells in several donors, at about 25-60.1%. Whether the expanded NKG2C-expressing T cell clones were specific for HCMV antigens remained unclear. Randomly selected healthy volunteers, three men and five women, were used as the eight sequenced donors. HCMV serostatus was determined by detecting HCMV-specific IgG in serum with a commercial ELISA kit. Peripheral blood mononuclear cells were isolated from blood by Ficoll density gradient centrifugation. CD4+ and CD8+ T cells were isolated from PBMC by magnetic immunoseparation with Miltenyi isolation kits. cDNA synthesis was primed from the TCR beta constant segment and was followed by two successive PCR amplification steps. The libraries were sequenced on Illumina HiSeq 2000/2500, MiSeq or NextSeq, producing 2 x 150 bp reads. MIGEC was used to demultiplex reads and group reads by UMI, and MiTCR was used to assemble and quantify clonotypes. Only TCR cDNA sequences supported by at least two reads were kept to exclude erroneous sequences. The tcR package was used for downstream repertoire analysis, and clonotypes were matched across fractions by CDR3 nucleotide sequence plus V segment. Antigen specificity was annotated against VDJdb with VDJmatch, allowing one amino acid substitution in CDR3.

The sequence was obtained from a man in his forties or fifties who received an inactivated influenza vaccine. Donor details come from another sample of the same person, matched by shared clones. The material sequenced was CD8+ T cells sorted from PBMCs, taken roughly 13 days after vaccination. The sequence links TRBV28 to TRBJ2-3; perhaps TRBD1 is the D gene, with 5 bases matching. The DNA reads as follows: TGTGCCAGCAGTTTTTCGGGCAGGGTTTGGGATACGCAGTATTTT. It specifies CASSFSGRVWDTQYF.